Reported below is one TCR beta chain. The naive CD8 subset, CD45RO-negative cells positively selected for CCR7, excluded terminally differentiated effector memory CD45RA+ cells. The V gene's germline CDR1 is SGHKS and CDR2 YYEKEE (reference sequence). Between the trimmed V and J ends, which lost 5 bases and 4 bases, there was a span of 12 bases. The CDR3 has 13 amino acids. The data belong to a study of shared clonotypes between healthy human individuals. Sequenced by immunoSEQ multiplex PCR; TCRdb stores in-frame clones only, minus some. The sample shows about 820,000 clones, over 90% of them seen only once.

V is TRBV5-5 and J is TRBJ2-5, with a possible D match to TRBD2 (6 bases). The sequenced material came from naive CD8+ T cells sorted from blood. The receptor was derived from a young man in good health. CDR3 protein: CASRFWGGETQYF. As DNA, the CDR3 is TGTGCCAGCAGATTCTGGGGAGGAGAGACCCAGTACTTC.